The sample holds many counts of the clone carrying this T cell receptor (beta chain). The data derive from a study of Graves' ophthalmopathy and Graves' hyperthyroidism. The TCR beta CDR3 regions underwent amplification from RNA transcripts. First-round RT-PCR relied on HTBI primers, and a second-round multiplex PCR came next. In TCRdb, the multiplex PCR reads were re-called with MiXCR into one record per CDR3 protein. Altogether about 370,000 distinct CDR3 sequences are present, 15% to 20% being singletons, with the ten largest covering 1.5% to 2%. Looked up from germline, CDR1 is GTSNPN and CDR2 is SVGIG (reference sequence). This CDR3 contains 14 residues. V was shortened by 0 bases and J by 2 bases, with 10 bases between the two germline ends.

The receptor comes from a woman younger than 35 with Graves' ophthalmopathy. The gene calls are TRBV30 and TRBJ1-1; D uncertain. Sequencing used peripheral blood. The CDR3 reads CAWSVLAVNTEAFF. CDR3 bases: TGTGCCTGGAGTGTACTGGCAGTTAACACTGAAGCTTTCTTT. The full variable domain, rest sourced from reference TRBV30 and TRBJ1-1, is SQTIHQWPATLVQPVGSPLSLECTVEGTSNPNLYWYRQAAGRGLQLLFYSVGIGQISSEVPQNLSASRPQDRQFILSSKKLLLSDSGFYLCAWSVLAVNTEAFFGQGTRLTVV.